This T cell receptor (beta chain) was identified during a study of Graves' ophthalmopathy and Graves' hyperthyroidism. Moderate-to-severe activity, CAS at least 3, NOSPECS at least 4 and duration under 3 months characterized donors with ophthalmopathy. Study observations and caveats: Ophthalmopathy versus stable hyperthyroidism: 13-signature model gave about 87% sensitivity, 75% to 83% specificity. Appearing in blood as well were most expanded thyroid clonotypes above 0.001 frequency.

From RNA, the CDR3 regions of TCR beta chains were amplified and sequenced. The library came from an HTBI-primed first-round RT-PCR and a second-round multiplex PCR. TCRdb re-called the multiplex PCR reads through MiXCR, storing one row per CDR3 protein. The sample lists approximately 460,000 distinct CDR3 sequences, under 15% seen once, with 8% to 10% in the top ten. In regard to this clonotype: Antigen unknown. A much larger clone differs by one base, so this may be a read error.

The sequencing sample was made of blood. The receptor comes from a woman aged 30 to 39 with Graves' ophthalmopathy.

DNA of the CDR3: TGTGCCAGCAGTGCCAATTCGACTGGCTACACCTTC. Its translation is CASSANSTGYTF. The chain recombines TRBV6-1 with TRBJ1-2; D ambiguous. This CDR3 has 12 residues. Germline-derived CDR1 and CDR2 are MNHNS and SASEGT. V was cut by 4 bases and J by 7 bases, with 10 bases left in between.